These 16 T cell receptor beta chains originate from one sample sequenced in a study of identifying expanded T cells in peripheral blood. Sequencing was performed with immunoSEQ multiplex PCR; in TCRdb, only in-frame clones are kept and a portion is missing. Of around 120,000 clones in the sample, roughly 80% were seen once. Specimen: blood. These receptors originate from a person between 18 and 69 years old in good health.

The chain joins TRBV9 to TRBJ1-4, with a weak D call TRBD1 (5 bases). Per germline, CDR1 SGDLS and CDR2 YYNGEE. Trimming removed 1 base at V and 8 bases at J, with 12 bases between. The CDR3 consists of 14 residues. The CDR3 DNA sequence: TGTGCCAGCAGCGTACAGGGTTCGAGCGAAAAACTGTTTTTT. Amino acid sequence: CASSVQGSSEKLFF.

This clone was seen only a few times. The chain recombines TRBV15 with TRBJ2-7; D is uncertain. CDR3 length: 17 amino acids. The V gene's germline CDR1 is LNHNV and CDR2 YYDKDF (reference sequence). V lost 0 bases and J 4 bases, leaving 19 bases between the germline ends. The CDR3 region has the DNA TGTGCCACCAGCAGAGATGTTGATGGGCTGACAATGTACGAGCAGTACTTC. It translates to CATSRDVDGLTMYEQYF.

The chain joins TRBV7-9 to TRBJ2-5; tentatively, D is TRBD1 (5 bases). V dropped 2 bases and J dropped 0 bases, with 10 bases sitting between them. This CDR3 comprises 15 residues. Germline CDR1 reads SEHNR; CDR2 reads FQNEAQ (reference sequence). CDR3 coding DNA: TGTGCCAGCAGCTTAATGACAGAGTACCAAGAGACCCAGTACTTC. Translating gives CASSLMTEYQETQYF.

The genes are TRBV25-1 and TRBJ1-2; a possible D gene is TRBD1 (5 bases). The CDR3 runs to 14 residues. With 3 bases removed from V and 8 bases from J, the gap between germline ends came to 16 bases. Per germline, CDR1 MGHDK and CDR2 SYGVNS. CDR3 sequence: CASSETGTRGGYTF. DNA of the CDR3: TGTGCCAGCAGTGAGACCGGGACCCGGGGAGGCTACACCTTC.

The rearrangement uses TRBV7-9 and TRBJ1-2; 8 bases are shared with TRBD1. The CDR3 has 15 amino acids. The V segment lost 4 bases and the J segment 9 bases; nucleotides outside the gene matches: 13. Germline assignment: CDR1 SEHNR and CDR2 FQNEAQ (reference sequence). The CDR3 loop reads CASSSPDREEPSYTF. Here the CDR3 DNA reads TGTGCCAGCAGCTCCCCGGACAGGGAAGAACCCAGCTACACCTTC.

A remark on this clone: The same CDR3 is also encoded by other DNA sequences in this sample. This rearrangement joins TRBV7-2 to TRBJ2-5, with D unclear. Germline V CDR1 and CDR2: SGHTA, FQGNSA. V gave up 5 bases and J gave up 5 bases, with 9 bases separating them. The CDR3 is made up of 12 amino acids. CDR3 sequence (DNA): TGTGCCAGCAGCCTGGCACGGGAGACCCAGTACTTC. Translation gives CASSLARETQYF. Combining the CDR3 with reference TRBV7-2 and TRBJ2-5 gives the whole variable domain GAGVSQSPSNKVTEKGKDVELRCDPISGHTALYWYRQSLGQGLEFLIYFQGNSAPDKSGLPSDRFSAERTGGSVSTLTIQRTQQEDSAVYLCASSLARETQYFGPGTRLLVL.

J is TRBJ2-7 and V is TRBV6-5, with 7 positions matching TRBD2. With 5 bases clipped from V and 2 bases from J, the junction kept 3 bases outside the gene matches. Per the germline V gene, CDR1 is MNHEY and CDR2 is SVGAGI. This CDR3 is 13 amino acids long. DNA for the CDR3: TGTGCCAGCAGTCAGAGCGGGACCTACGAGCAGTACTTC. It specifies CASSQSGTYEQYF.

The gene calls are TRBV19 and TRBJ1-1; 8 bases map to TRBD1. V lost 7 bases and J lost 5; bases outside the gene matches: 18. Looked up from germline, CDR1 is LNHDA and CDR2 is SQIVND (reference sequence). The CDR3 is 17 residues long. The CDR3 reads CASTTPGQGSWDTEAFF. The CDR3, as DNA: TGTGCCAGTACCACGCCCGGACAGGGATCCTGGGATACTGAAGCTTTCTTT. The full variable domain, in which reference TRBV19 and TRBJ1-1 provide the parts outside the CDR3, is DGGITQSPKYLFRKEGQNVTLSCEQNLNHDAMYWYRQDPGQGLRLIYYSQIVNDFQKGDIAEGYSVSREKKESFPLTVTSAQKNPTAFYLCASTTPGQGSWDTEAFFGQGTRLTVV.

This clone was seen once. The CDR3 loop reads CAWSMGLSSYNEQFF. The CDR3 coding sequence is TGTGCCTGGAGTATGGGGCTCAGCTCCTACAATGAGCAGTTCTTC. V gene TRBV30 combines with J gene TRBJ2-1; tentatively, D is TRBD1 (5 bases). V dropped 2 bases and J dropped 0 bases, with 11 bases sitting between them. CDR3 size: 15 residues. The germline V gene encodes CDR1 GTSNPN and CDR2 SVGIG (reference sequence).

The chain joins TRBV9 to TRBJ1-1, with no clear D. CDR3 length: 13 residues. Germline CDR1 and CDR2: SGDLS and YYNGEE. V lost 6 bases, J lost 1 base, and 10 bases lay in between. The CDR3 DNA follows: TGTGCCAGCAAAGATGGGGAGAACACTGAAGCTTTCTTT. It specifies CASKDGENTEAFF.

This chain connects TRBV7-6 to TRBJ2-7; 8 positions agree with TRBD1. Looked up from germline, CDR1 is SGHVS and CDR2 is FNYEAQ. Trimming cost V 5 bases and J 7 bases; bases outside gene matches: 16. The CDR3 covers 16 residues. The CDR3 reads CASSLTPGQVDWEQYF. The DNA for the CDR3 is TGTGCCAGCAGCCTGACCCCGGGACAGGTCGATTGGGAGCAGTACTTC. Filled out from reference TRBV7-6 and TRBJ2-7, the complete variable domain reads GAGVSQSPRYKVTKRGQDVALRCDPISGHVSLYWYRQALGQGPEFLTYFNYEAQQDKSGLPNDRFSAERPEGSISTLTIQRTEQRDSAMYRCASSLTPGQVDWEQYFGPGTRLTVT.

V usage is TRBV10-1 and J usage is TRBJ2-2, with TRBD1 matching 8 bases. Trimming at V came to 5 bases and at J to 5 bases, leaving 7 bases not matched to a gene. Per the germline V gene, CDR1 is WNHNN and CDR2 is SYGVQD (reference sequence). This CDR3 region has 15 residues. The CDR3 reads CASSIRQGLTGELFF. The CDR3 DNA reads TGCGCCAGCAGTATACGACAGGGGCTAACCGGGGAGCTGTTTTTT.

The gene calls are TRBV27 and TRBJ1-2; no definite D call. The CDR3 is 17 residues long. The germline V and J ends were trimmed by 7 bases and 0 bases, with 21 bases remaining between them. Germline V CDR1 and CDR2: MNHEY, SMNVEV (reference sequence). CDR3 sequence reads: CASTSHLGNSANYGYTF. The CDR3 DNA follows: TGTGCCAGCACCTCCCATTTGGGGAATAGCGCTAACTATGGCTACACCTTC.

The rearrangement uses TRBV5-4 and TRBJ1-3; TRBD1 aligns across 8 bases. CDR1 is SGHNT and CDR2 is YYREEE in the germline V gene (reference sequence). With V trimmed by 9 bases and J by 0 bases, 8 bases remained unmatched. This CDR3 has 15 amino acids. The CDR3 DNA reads TGTGCCACTGGACAGGGTGTTGTCTCTGGAAACACCATATATTTT. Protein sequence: CATGQGVVSGNTIYF.

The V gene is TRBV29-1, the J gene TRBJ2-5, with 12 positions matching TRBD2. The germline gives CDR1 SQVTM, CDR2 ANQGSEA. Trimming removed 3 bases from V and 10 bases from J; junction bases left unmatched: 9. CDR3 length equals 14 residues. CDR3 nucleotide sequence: TGCAGCGTTGACAGACTAGCGGGGGAGGTCGACCAGTACTTC. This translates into CSVDRLAGEVDQYF.

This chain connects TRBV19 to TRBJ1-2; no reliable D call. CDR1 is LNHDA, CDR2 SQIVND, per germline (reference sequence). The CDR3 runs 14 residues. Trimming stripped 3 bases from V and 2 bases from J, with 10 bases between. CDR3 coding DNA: TGTGCCAGTAGTATCCAGATTGAGAACTATGGCTACACCTTC. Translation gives CASSIQIENYGYTF.